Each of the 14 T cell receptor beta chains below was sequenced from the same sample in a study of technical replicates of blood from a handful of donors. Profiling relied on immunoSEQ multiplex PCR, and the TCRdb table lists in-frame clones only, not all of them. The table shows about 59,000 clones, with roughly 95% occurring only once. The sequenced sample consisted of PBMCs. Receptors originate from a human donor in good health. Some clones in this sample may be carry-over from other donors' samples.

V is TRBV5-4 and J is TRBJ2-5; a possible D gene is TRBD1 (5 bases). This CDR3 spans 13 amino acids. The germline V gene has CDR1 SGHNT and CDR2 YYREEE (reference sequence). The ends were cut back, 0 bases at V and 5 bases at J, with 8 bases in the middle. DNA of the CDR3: TGTGCCAGCAGCTTGGGGTCAGGGGAGACCCAGTACTTC. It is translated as CASSLGSGETQYF.

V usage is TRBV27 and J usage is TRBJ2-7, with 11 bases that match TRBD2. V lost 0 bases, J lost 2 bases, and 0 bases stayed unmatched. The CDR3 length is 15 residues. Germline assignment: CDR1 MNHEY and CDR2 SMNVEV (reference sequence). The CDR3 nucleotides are TGTGCCAGCAGTTTATCGGGACTAGCGGCCTACGAGCAGTACTTC. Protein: CASSLSGLAAYEQYF.

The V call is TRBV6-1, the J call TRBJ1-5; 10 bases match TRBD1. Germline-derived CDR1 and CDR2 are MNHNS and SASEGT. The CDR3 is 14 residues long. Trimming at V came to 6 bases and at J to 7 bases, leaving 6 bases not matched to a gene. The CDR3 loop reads CASSVTGGGQPQHF. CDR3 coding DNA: TGTGCCAGCAGCGTGACAGGGGGCGGCCAGCCCCAGCATTTT.

The CDR3 DNA follows: TGTGCCATCCCAGGTACAAACAGGGGGGGAAATGGCTACACCTTC. Translation: CAIPGTNRGGNGYTF. V is TRBV28 and J is TRBJ1-2; 8 bases are shared with TRBD1. This CDR3 is 15 amino acids long. V was pared by 10 bases and J by 6 bases, with 16 bases of the junction left unmatched. Looked up from germline, CDR1 is MDHEN and CDR2 is SYDVKM.

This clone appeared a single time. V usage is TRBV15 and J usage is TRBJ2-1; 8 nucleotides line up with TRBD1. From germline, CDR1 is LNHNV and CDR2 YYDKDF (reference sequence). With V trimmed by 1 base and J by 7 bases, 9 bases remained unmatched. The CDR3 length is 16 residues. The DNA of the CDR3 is TGTGCCACCAGCAGAGCCGGCAGGGGGCAGAAAAATGAGCAGTTCTTC. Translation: CATSRAGRGQKNEQFF.

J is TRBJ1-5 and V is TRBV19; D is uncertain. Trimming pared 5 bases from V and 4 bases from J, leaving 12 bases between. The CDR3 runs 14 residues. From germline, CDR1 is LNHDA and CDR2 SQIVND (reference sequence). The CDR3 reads CASSLGHRNQPQHF. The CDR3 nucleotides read TGTGCCAGTAGTTTGGGCCACCGGAATCAGCCCCAGCATTTT.

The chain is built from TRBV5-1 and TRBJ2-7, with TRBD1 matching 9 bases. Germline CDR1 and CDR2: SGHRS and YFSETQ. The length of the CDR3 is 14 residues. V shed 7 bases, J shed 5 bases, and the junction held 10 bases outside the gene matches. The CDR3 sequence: CASSPGQGYNEQYF. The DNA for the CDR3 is TGCGCCAGCTCCCCGGGACAGGGATACAACGAGCAGTACTTC.

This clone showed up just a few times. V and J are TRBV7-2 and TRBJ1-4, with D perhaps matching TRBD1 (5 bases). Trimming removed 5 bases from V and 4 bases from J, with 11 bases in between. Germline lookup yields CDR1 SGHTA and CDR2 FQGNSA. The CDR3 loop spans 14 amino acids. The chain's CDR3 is CASSRGSYNEKLFF. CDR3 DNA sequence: TGTGCCAGCAGCCGGGGGTCCTATAATGAAAAACTGTTTTTT.

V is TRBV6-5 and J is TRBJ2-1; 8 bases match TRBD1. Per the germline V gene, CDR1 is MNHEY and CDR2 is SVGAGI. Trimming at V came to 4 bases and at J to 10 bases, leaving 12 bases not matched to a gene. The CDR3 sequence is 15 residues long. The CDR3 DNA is TGTGCCAGCAGTTCGGCGGCAGCCTGGGACAGGGAGCAGTTCTTC. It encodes CASSSAAAWDREQFF.

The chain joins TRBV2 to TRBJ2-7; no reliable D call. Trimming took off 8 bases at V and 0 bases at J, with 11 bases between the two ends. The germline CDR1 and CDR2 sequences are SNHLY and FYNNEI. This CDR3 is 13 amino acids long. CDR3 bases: TGTGCCAGCCAACTTCCTAGCTCCTACGAGCAGTACTTC. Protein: CASQLPSSYEQYF.

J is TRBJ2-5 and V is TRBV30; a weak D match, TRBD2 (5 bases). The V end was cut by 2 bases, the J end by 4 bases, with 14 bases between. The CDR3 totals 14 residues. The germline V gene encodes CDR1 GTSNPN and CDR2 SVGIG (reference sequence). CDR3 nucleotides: TGTGCCTGGAGTACCGGGGAAGGGCGAGAGACCCAGTACTTC. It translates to CAWSTGEGRETQYF.

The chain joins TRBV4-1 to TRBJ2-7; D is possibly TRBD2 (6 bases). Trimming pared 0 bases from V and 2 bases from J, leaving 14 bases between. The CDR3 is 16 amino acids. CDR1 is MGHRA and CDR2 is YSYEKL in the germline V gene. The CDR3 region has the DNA TGCGCCAGCAGCCAAGACCCGGGGAGGTTCACCTACGAGCAGTACTTC. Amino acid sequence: CASSQDPGRFTYEQYF.

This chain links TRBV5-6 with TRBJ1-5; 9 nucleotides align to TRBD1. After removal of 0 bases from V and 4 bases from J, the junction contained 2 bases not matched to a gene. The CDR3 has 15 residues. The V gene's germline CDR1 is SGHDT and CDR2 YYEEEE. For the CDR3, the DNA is TGTGCCAGCAGCTTGGCACAGGGGGCTAATCAGCCCCAGCATTTT. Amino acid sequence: CASSLAQGANQPQHF.

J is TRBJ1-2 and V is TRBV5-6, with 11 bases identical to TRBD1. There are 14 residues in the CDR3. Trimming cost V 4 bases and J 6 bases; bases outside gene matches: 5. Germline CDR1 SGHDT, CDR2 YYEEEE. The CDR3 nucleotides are TGTGCCAGCAGCCCAGGACAGGGGGCGCATGGCTACACCTTC. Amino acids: CASSPGQGAHGYTF. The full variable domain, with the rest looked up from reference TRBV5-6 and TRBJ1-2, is DAGVTQSPTHLIKTRGQQVTLRCSPKSGHDTVSWYQQALGQGPQFIFQYYEEEERQRGNFPDRFSGHQFPNYSSELNVNALLLGDSALYLCASSPGQGAHGYTFGSGTRLTVV.